This T cell receptor beta chain was sequenced during a study of cytomegalovirus exposure and HLA in healthy donors. This CDR3 has 15 residues. Germline CDR1 reads MNHNS; CDR2 reads SASEGT. J lost 5 bases, V lost 2 bases, and 2 bases had no gene match. PCR amplification relied on 60 Vbeta primers (plus 13 Jbeta primers). TCRdb keeps only in-frame clones here, not all; method: immunoSEQ multiplex PCR. The sample shows roughly 130,000 clones, 60% to 85% of them seen only once. The sequencing sample was made of PBMCs. The receptor was derived from a man between 18 and 29 years old in good health and CMV-seronegative. This sequence joins TRBV6-1 and TRBJ2-2; 10 bases line up with TRBD2. The chain's CDR3 is CASSELAGVTGELFF. DNA for the CDR3: TGTGCCAGCAGTGAACTAGCGGGGGTTACCGGGGAGCTGTTTTTT.